The T cell receptor beta chain described here comes from a study of blood T cell repertoires in COVID-19. With 5 bases clipped from V and 0 bases from J, the junction kept 13 bases outside the gene matches. The CDR3 extends over 17 amino acids. Germline-derived CDR1 and CDR2 are SGHVS and FQNEAQ. Method: immunoSEQ multiplex PCR; TCRdb's copy keeps in-frame clones and lacks some. The data show roughly 110,000 clones, around 88% seen once. The chain couples TRBV7-8 to TRBJ2-7; 7 bases are shared with TRBD2. The sequence came from a middle-aged man with active or convalescent COVID-19. The specimen was peripheral blood. CDR3 amino acids: CASSPRSSGLSSYEQYF. The CDR3, as DNA: TGTGCCAGCAGCCCCCGGTCTAGCGGTTTAAGCTCCTACGAGCAGTACTTC.